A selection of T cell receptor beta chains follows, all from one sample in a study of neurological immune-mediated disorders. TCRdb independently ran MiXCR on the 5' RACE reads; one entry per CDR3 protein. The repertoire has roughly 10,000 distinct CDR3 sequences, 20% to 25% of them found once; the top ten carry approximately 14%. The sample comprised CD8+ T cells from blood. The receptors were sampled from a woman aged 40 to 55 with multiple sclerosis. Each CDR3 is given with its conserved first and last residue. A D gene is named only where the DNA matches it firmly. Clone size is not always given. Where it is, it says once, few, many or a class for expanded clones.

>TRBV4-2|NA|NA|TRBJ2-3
TGTGCCAGCAGCCAAGTAACAGCGGAGAACACAGATACGCAGTATTTT
CASSQVTAENTDTQYF
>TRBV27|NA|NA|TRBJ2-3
TGTGCCAGCAGTTTCTTGCTAAGTTCTCCAGATACGCAGTATTTT
CASSFLLSSPDTQYF
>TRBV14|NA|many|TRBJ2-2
TGTGCCAGCCGCCCAGGGTACACCGGGGAGCTGTTTTTT
CASRPGYTGELFF
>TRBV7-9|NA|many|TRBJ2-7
TGTGCCAGCAGCTCTACGACGGTGTCCTCCTACGAGCAGTACTTC
CASSSTTVSSYEQYF
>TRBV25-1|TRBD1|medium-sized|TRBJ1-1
TGTGCCAGCAGTATTCCGGGACAGGGGGCATCGGGTACTGAAGCTTTCTTT
CASSIPGQGASGTEAFF
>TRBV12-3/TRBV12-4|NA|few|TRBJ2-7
TGTGCCAGCAGTTTGGGTAGGAGGCCGTACGAGCAGTACTTC
CASSLGRRPYEQYF
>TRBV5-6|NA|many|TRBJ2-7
TGTGCCAGCAGCTTGGGGCAGCTCCACTACGAGCAGTACTTC
CASSLGQLHYEQYF
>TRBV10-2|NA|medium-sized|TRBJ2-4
TGCGCCAGCAGTGGACCAGCCAAAAACATTCAGTACTTC
CASSGPAKNIQYF
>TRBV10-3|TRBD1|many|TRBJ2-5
TGTGCCATCAGTGAGGACAATGACAGGGAAGGCCAAGAGACCCAGTACTTC
CAISEDNDREGQETQYF
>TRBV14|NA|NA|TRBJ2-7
TGTGCCAGCAGCCAGGTGGACGTACAGAGCTCCTACGAGCAGTACTTC
CASSQVDVQSSYEQYF
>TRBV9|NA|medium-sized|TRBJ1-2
TGTGCCAGCACAAGGGGTGTCTATGGCTACACCTTC
CASTRGVYGYTF
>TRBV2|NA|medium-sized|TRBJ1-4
TGTGCCAGCATTGAAGCCTTAACTGAAAAACTGTTTTTT
CASIEALTEKLFF
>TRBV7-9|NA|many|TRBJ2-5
TGTGCCAGCAGCTTATTCAGGAGCCTCCAAGAGACCCAGTACTTC
CASSLFRSLQETQYF
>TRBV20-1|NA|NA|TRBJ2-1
TGCAGTGCTAGAGATGGAGGAGGCGGTGAGCAGTTCTTC
CSARDGGGGEQFF
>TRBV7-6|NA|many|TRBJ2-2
TGTGCCAGCAGTCGAGAGACAGGGAACACCGGGGAGCTGTTTTTT
CASSRETGNTGELFF
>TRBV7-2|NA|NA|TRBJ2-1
TGTGCCAGCAGCCCCGGACTTAACAATGAGCAGTTCTTC
CASSPGLNNEQFF
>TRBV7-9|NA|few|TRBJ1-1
TGTGCCAGCAGCTTATCTACCAGCGGGGGGACCCCTGAAGCTTTCTTT
CASSLSTSGGTPEAFF
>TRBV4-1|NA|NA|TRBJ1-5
TGCGCCAGCAGCCAAGATCAAGGGTGGGGCCAGCCCCAGCATTTT
CASSQDQGWGQPQHF
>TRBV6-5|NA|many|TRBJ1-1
TGTGCCAGCAGCCCCGGATCTCAGGGGCTAAACACTGAAGCTTTCTTT
CASSPGSQGLNTEAFF
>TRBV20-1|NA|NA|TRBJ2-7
TGCAGTGCCAGGGACCATTCCTACGAGCAGTACTTC
CSARDHSYEQYF
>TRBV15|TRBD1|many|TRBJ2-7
TGTGCCACCAGCAGAGGGCTGGGACAGACCTACGAGCAGTACTTC
CATSRGLGQTYEQYF
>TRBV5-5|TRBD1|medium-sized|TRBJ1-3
TGTGCCAGCAGCTTGGGGACAGGTTCGGCTGGAAACACCATATATTTT
CASSLGTGSAGNTIYF
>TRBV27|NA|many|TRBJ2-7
TGTGCCAGCAGCCCCCTCGGGGTCGCCTACGAGCAGTACTTC
CASSPLGVAYEQYF
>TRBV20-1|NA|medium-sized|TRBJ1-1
TGCAGTGCTAGAGCCGCCCGACAGAGCCGCCTTGAAGCTTTCTTT
CSARAARQSRLEAFF
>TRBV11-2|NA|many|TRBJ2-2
TGTGCCAGCAGCTTAGAATACACAGGGAAGGGAACCGGGGAGCTGTTTTTT
CASSLEYTGKGTGELFF
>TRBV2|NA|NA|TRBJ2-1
TGTGCCAGCAGTGGGCCCCCGGGGCAGTTCTTC
CASSGPPGQFF
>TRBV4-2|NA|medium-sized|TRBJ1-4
TGTGCCAGCAGCCATGTCGGGGCTACGACTAATGAAAAACTGTTTTTT
CASSHVGATTNEKLFF
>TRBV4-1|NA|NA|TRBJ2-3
TGCGCCAGCAGCCAAGAAGGACCAGATACGCAGTATTTT
CASSQEGPDTQYF
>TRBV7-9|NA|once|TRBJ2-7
TGTGCCAGCAGCCCCCCACCGACACCACCCTACGAGCAGTACTTC
CASSPPPTPPYEQYF
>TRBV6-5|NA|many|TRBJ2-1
TGTGCCAGCAGTTACGGGTCCGAGCAGTTCTTC
CASSYGSEQFF
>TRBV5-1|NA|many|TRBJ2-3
TGCGCCAGCAGCATTGTCCCCGACACAGATACGCAGTATTTT
CASSIVPDTDTQYF
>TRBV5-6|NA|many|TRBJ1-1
TGTGCCAGCAGCTTGAGGCGGATGGTAATGAACACTGAAGCTTTCTTT
CASSLRRMVMNTEAFF
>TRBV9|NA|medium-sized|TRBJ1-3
TGTGCCAGCACCCGGGGGTCTGGAAACACCATATATTTT
CASTRGSGNTIYF
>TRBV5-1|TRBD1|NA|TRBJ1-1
TGCGCCAGCAGACGGACAGGGACGAACACTGAAGCTTTCTTT
CASRRTGTNTEAFF
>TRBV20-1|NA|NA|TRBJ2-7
TGCAGTGCTAGAGATGGAGGGGGCGCTTCGGCCTACGAGCAGTACTTC
CSARDGGGASAYEQYF
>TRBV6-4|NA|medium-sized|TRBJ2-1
TGTGCCAGCAGTGACAAGGGGGACTCCTACAATGAGCAGTTCTTC
CASSDKGDSYNEQFF
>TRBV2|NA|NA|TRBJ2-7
TGTGCCAGCAGTGAAAATGGGCCAGGGATGTACTTC
CASSENGPGMYF